A single sample gave rise to the 31 T cell receptor beta chains below, sequenced in a study of PD-1 blockade in classical Hodgkin lymphoma. Only in-frame clones appear in the TCRdb table, and some are missing; sequencing was by immunoSEQ multiplex PCR. The table lists approximately 70,000 clones, under 95% of them singletons, with 6.5% to 8% in the top ten. The patients all showed relapse after autologous stem cell transplantation, while their brentuximab vedotin exposure varied. The material sequenced was peripheral blood mononuclear cells (PBMCs), taken at baseline. The receptors stem from a human donor with classical Hodgkin lymphoma.

The chain has TRBV4-2 and TRBJ1-5; 8 bases are shared with TRBD1. Per the germline V gene, CDR1 is LGHNA and CDR2 is YNFKEQ. Trimming cost V 0 bases and J 1 base; bases outside gene matches: 5. The CDR3 extends over 17 amino acids. The CDR3: CASSQEDRGGSNQPQHF. In DNA form, the CDR3 reads TGTGCCAGCAGCCAAGAAGACAGGGGAGGGAGCAATCAGCCCCAGCATTTT.

J is TRBJ1-1 and V is TRBV2; TRBD1 is a possible D gene (6 bases). From germline, CDR1 is SNHLY and CDR2 FYNNEI. The V and J ends lost 6 bases and 5 bases respectively, with 7 bases between them. The CDR3 is made up of 11 amino acids. CDR3 loop: CASRRGTEAFF. The CDR3 DNA sequence: TGTGCCAGCAGGAGGGGGACTGAAGCTTTCTTT. Full variable domain (outside the CDR3, taken from reference TRBV2 and TRBJ1-1): EPEVTQTPSHQVTQMGQEVILRCVPISNHLYFYWYRQILGQKVEFLVSFYNNEISEKSEIFDDQFSVERPDGSNFTLKIRSTKLEDSAMYFCASRRGTEAFFGQGTRLTVV.

The genes are TRBV7-9 and TRBJ2-2, with 7 bases aligning to TRBD1. V was clipped by 4 bases and J by 7 bases; unmatched bases: 9. Germline loops: CDR1 SEHNR, CDR2 FQNEAQ (reference sequence). The CDR3 spans 15 residues. In DNA form, the CDR3 reads TGTGCCAGCAGCTCAGGGGGTCCCTCGGGCGGGGAGCTGTTTTTT. Residues: CASSSGGPSGGELFF.

This clone was seen more than once but under ten times. The chain employs TRBV19 and TRBJ2-4; 11 bases are a match to TRBD1. The CDR3 spans 15 residues. V was pared by 7 bases and J by 8 bases, with 10 bases of the junction left unmatched. Germline loops: CDR1 LNHDA, CDR2 SQIVND (reference sequence). The CDR3 protein is CASTTLRGQGDIQYF. The CDR3 DNA is TGTGCCAGTACCACTTTGAGGGGACAGGGGGACATTCAGTACTTC.

The chain couples TRBV19 to TRBJ1-2; D may be TRBD1 (6 bases). Germline V gives CDR1 LNHDA, CDR2 SQIVND (reference sequence). The V gene lost 8 bases and the J gene lost 6 bases, with 19 bases spanning the gap. The CDR3 runs to 14 residues. The CDR3 coding sequence is TGTGCCAGTCGTGGGGGCAAAGCGGGGAATGGCTACACCTTC. Encoded protein: CASRGGKAGNGYTF.

The J gene is TRBJ2-1, the V gene TRBV5-1, with D unresolved. V dropped 0 bases and J dropped 4 bases, with 11 bases sitting between them. This CDR3 spans 15 amino acids. Germline-derived CDR1 and CDR2 are SGHRS and YFSETQ. The CDR3 coding sequence is TGCGCCAGCAGCTTGGTAGGAACGGAATACAATGAGCAGTTCTTC. Encoded protein: CASSLVGTEYNEQFF. Full variable domain (rest looked up from reference TRBV5-1 and TRBJ2-1): KAGVTQTPRYLIKTRGQQVTLSCSPISGHRSVSWYQQTPGQGLQFLFEYFSETQRNKGNFPGRFSGRQFSNSRSEMNVSTLELGDSALYLCASSLVGTEYNEQFFGPGTRLTVL.

V and J are TRBV5-6 and TRBJ1-3; D is ambiguous. The germline V gene encodes CDR1 SGHDT and CDR2 YYEEEE. The V gene lost 4 bases and the J gene lost 3 bases, with 14 bases spanning the gap. CDR3 length: 15 amino acids. The CDR3 DNA reads as TGTGCCAGCAGCCCGCGCTGGGATAGTGGAAACACCATATATTTT. This encodes CASSPRWDSGNTIYF.

J is TRBJ2-3 and V is TRBV7-9; D tentatively fits TRBD1 or TRBD2 (5 bases each). This CDR3 contains 16 residues. The V end was cut by 4 bases, the J end by 0 bases, with 14 bases between. From germline, CDR1 is SEHNR and CDR2 FQNEAQ (reference sequence). The CDR3 loop is CASSSGFGASTDTQYF. The DNA for the CDR3 is TGTGCCAGCAGCTCGGGGTTTGGGGCTAGCACAGATACGCAGTATTTT. The full variable domain, rest sourced from reference TRBV7-9 and TRBJ2-3, is DTGVSQNPRHKITKRGQNVTFRCDPISEHNRLYWYRQTLGQGPEFLTYFQNEAQLEKSRLLSDRFSAERPKGSFSTLEIQRTEQGDSAMYLCASSSGFGASTDTQYFGPGTRLTVL.

Only one count was recorded for this clone. The rearrangement links TRBV28 to TRBJ2-1; D ambiguous. The germline gives CDR1 MDHEN, CDR2 SYDVKM. The V end was cut by 7 bases, the J end by 5 bases, with 6 bases between. This CDR3 contains 11 residues. As DNA, the CDR3 is TGTGCCAGCACCTATGACAATGAGCAGTTCTTC. Protein product: CASTYDNEQFF.

The chain combines TRBV5-1 with TRBJ2-7; 11 bases fit TRBD2. The CDR3 spans 17 residues. Germline V gene lookup returns CDR1 SGHRS and CDR2 YFSETQ. The ends lost 0 bases at V and 1 base at J; junction bases unmatched: 6. The CDR3 here is CASSLGLSSGGSYEQYF. The CDR3 region has the DNA TGCGCCAGCAGCTTGGGGCTTTCTAGCGGGGGGTCCTACGAGCAGTACTTC.

This chain joins TRBV7-9 and TRBJ2-7; tentatively, D is TRBD2 (5 bases). Germline assignment: CDR1 SEHNR and CDR2 FQNEAQ (reference sequence). V lost 6 bases to trimming and J lost 4 bases, with 19 bases between them. The CDR3 is 15 residues long. CDR3 DNA: TGTGCCAGCAGTTCCCCCGAGGGCGGCCTTTACGAGCAGTACTTC. Its translation is CASSSPEGGLYEQYF.

J is TRBJ2-2 and V is TRBV2; the D gene is possibly TRBD1 (5 bases). CDR3 size: 15 residues. CDR1 and CDR2 from the germline V gene are SNHLY and FYNNEI. The ends were cut back, 3 bases at V and 0 bases at J, with 8 bases in the middle. CDR3 region: CASSEDKANTGELFF. The DNA of the CDR3 is TGTGCCAGCAGTGAGGACAAGGCGAACACCGGGGAGCTGTTTTTT.

The genes are TRBV28 and TRBJ1-2; D may be TRBD1 (6 bases). Germline-derived CDR1 and CDR2 are MDHEN and SYDVKM. The V end lost 5 bases, the J end lost 5 bases, and 9 bases lay between the germline ends. The CDR3 extends over 12 amino acids. Written as DNA, the CDR3 is TGTGCCAGCAGTCAAGGGGGGTATGGCTACACCTTC. Translated, it gives CASSQGGYGYTF.

DNA for the CDR3: TGTGCCAGTAGTGACACTAGCGCCTACACCGGGGAGCTGTTTTTT. Amino acid sequence: CASSDTSAYTGELFF. J is TRBJ2-2 and V is TRBV19; TRBD2 matches 7 bases. The junction had 6 bases not matched to a gene; V was cut back by 5 bases and J by 3 bases. CDR3 length: 15 residues. From germline, CDR1 is LNHDA and CDR2 SQIVND (reference sequence).

The rearrangement links TRBV27 to TRBJ1-4, with D unclear. The V end was cut by 6 bases, the J end by 3 bases, with 20 bases between. Germline-derived CDR1 and CDR2 are MNHEY and SMNVEV (reference sequence). CDR3 size: 17 residues. CDR3 in amino acids: CASSFRVPVDPNEKLFF. In nucleotides, the CDR3 is TGTGCCAGCAGCTTTAGGGTCCCAGTAGACCCTAATGAAAAACTGTTTTTT.

The J gene is TRBJ2-2, the V gene TRBV27; 7 nucleotides line up with TRBD1. Unmatched junction bases numbered 5, after V lost 6 bases and J lost 1 base. This CDR3 comprises 15 residues. Germline V lookup: CDR1 MNHEY, CDR2 SMNVEV (reference sequence). The CDR3 coding sequence is TGTGCCAGCAGGAACAGGGGATTGAACACCGGGGAGCTGTTTTTT. It translates to CASRNRGLNTGELFF.

This clone occurred once. The chain uses TRBV27 and TRBJ2-6, with TRBD1 matching over 9 bases. The CDR3 runs to 17 residues. V was clipped by 2 bases and J by 1 base; unmatched bases: 3. Per germline, CDR1 MNHEY and CDR2 SMNVEV (reference sequence). The CDR3 DNA sequence: TGTGCCAGCAGTTTAAGGGACAGGGAGTCTGGGGCCAACGTCCTGACTTTC. Protein sequence: CASSLRDRESGANVLTF. The variable domain in full, with the rest retrieved from reference TRBV27 and TRBJ2-6, is EAQVTQNPRYLITVTGKKLTVTCSQNMNHEYMSWYRQDPGLGLRQIYYSMNVEVTDKGDVPEGYKVSRKEKRNFPLILESPSPNQTSLYFCASSLRDRESGANVLTFGAGSRLTVL.

In this sample, this clone turned up once. The V and J genes are TRBV7-8 and TRBJ1-1, with unresolved D. The CDR3 totals 13 residues. CDR1 is SGHVS and CDR2 is FQNEAQ in the germline V gene. Trimming removed 0 bases at V and 5 bases at J, with 7 bases between. This CDR3 is CASSLARVTEAFF. CDR3 coding DNA: TGTGCCAGCAGCTTAGCCCGGGTAACTGAAGCTTTCTTT.

For the CDR3, the DNA is TGTGCCAGCAGCTTCCCCCTTGGGACAGAAGCTTTCTTT. This encodes CASSFPLGTEAFF. The chain links TRBV5-5 to TRBJ1-1; possible D gene TRBD1, 6 bases. Germline CDR1 is SGHKS and CDR2 is YYEKEE (reference sequence). This CDR3 contains 13 residues. Trimming pared 2 bases from V and 8 bases from J, leaving 13 bases between.

The genes are TRBV7-9 and TRBJ2-7; the D gene is possibly TRBD1 (6 bases). The CDR3 loop spans 13 amino acids. Trimming took 5 bases from V and 6 from J, leaving 14 bases between them. CDR1 SEHNR and CDR2 FQNEAQ come from the germline V gene (reference sequence). The CDR3 sequence: CASSPPQGPEQYF. The CDR3 nucleotides read TGTGCCAGCAGCCCCCCACAGGGTCCCGAGCAGTACTTC.

The CDR3, as DNA: TGTGCCACCAACTTACAGGGGGCCCAGAGCGGCTACACCTTC. Protein: CATNLQGAQSGYTF. The chain uses TRBV28 and TRBJ1-2; TRBD1 aligns across 9 bases. The CDR3 totals 14 residues. Trimming cost V 10 bases and J 8 bases; bases outside gene matches: 14. Germline V gene data show CDR1 as MDHEN and CDR2 as SYDVKM.

The chain is built from TRBV13 and TRBJ2-5, with D unclear. Germline CDR1 is PRHDT and CDR2 is FYEKMQ (reference sequence). The CDR3 extends over 14 amino acids. Trimming took 2 bases from V and 3 from J, leaving 10 bases between them. CDR3: CASSLRQAKETQYF. CDR3 in DNA: TGTGCCAGCAGCTTACGGCAGGCGAAAGAGACCCAGTACTTC.

The rearrangement uses TRBV4-3 and TRBJ2-7; D call uncertain. This CDR3 has 14 residues. V dropped 1 base and J dropped 2 bases, with 9 bases sitting between them. Germline-derived CDR1 and CDR2 are LGHNA and YSLEER. CDR3 protein: CASSQVGSAYEQYF. The CDR3 DNA sequence: TGCGCCAGCAGCCAAGTAGGCTCTGCCTACGAGCAGTACTTC.

The rearrangement uses TRBV18 and TRBJ2-5; D may be TRBD2 (5 bases). The assigned J gene may be wrong: the sequence end matches TRBJ2-7 better. Germline V gives CDR1 KGHSH, CDR2 LQKENI. CDR3 length: 16 residues. The CDR3 region is CASSPRAIGDTYEQYF. The DNA of the CDR3 is TGTGCCAGCTCACCAAGGGCTATCGGGGATACCTACGAGCAGTACTTC.

The chain employs TRBV5-1 and TRBJ2-1; D uncertain. CDR1 SGHRS and CDR2 YFSETQ come from the germline V gene. The CDR3 is 13 residues long. The ends were cut back, 6 bases at V and 6 bases at J, with 13 bases in the middle. CDR3 residues: CASKKPSSNEQFF. For the CDR3, the DNA is TGCGCCAGCAAAAAGCCTAGTAGCAATGAGCAGTTCTTC.

This chain joins TRBV9 and TRBJ2-7; D gene unclear. Germline CDR1 and CDR2: SGDLS and YYNGEE. The CDR3 spans 14 residues. Deletions cut 3 bases from V and 2 bases from J, with 12 bases between. The DNA of the CDR3 is TGTGCCAGCAGCGCCCCTGATCCGGCCTACGAGCAGTACTTC. Protein sequence: CASSAPDPAYEQYF.

The V and J genes are TRBV7-6 and TRBJ2-1; 10 nucleotides align to TRBD2. Germline trimming cut 5 bases from V and 8 bases from J; bases unmatched to any gene: 9. CDR1 and CDR2 from the germline V gene are SGHVS and FNYEAQ. CDR3 size: 15 residues. The CDR3 is CASSPRLAGRHEQFF. CDR3 bases: TGTGCCAGCAGCCCTCGACTAGCGGGTCGCCATGAGCAGTTCTTC.

The rearrangement joins TRBV7-3 to TRBJ2-1, with a possible D match to TRBD1 (5 bases). This CDR3 spans 13 amino acids. Germline values: CDR1 SGHTA, CDR2 FQGTGA. V shed 5 bases and J shed 8 bases, with 13 bases lying between them. The CDR3 reads CASSNQGVDEQFF. The CDR3 bases are TGTGCCAGCAGCAACCAGGGTGTGGATGAGCAGTTCTTC. Using reference TRBV7-3 and TRBJ2-1 for the parts outside the CDR3, the full variable domain is GAGVSQTPSNKVTEKGKYVELRCDPISGHTALYWYRQSLGQGPEFLIYFQGTGAADDSGLPNDRFFAVRPEGSVSTLKIQRTERGDSAVYLCASSNQGVDEQFFGPGTRLTVL.

This clone was observed a single time. The chain recombines TRBV27 with TRBJ1-1; perhaps TRBD1 as D (5 bases). From germline, CDR1 is MNHEY and CDR2 SMNVEV (reference sequence). Trimming shortened V by 6 bases and J by 1 base, and 15 bases separated the two germline ends. The CDR3 spans 15 residues. The CDR3 sequence is CASRNFMTENTEAFF. The CDR3, as DNA: TGTGCCAGCAGAAACTTTATGACAGAGAACACTGAAGCTTTCTTT.

The J gene is TRBJ1-1, the V gene TRBV5-4, with 8 bases matching TRBD1. The germline CDR1 and CDR2 sequences are SGHNT and YYREEE (reference sequence). J lost 1 base, V lost 2 bases, and 1 base had no gene match. This CDR3 comprises 14 residues. The CDR3 reads CASSFGTGNTEAFF. The CDR3 DNA reads TGTGCCAGCAGCTTTGGGACAGGGAACACTGAAGCTTTCTTT.

J is TRBJ2-1 and V is TRBV18, with 14 nucleotides matching TRBD2. Germline CDR1 and CDR2: KGHSH and LQKENI. With V trimmed by 6 bases and J by 12 bases, 10 bases remained unmatched. CDR3 length equals 15 residues. The CDR3 reads CASSHGTSGRPWQFF. As DNA, the CDR3 is TGTGCCAGCTCCCACGGGACTAGCGGGAGACCCTGGCAGTTCTTC.